These 28 T cell receptor beta chains came from one sample sequenced in a study of blood T cells in healthy people across ages. Primers used in a second PCR of roughly 6 to 12 cycles were a sample-barcoded 5' primer and a J-beta primer mix. Each CDR3 protein gets one entry after TCRdb re-called the 5' RACE reads with MiXCR. Altogether about 640,000 distinct CDR3 sequences are present, approximately 59% being singletons, with the ten largest covering about two fifths. Material for sequencing was blood. All receptors come from a man in his fifties or sixties in good health.

The chain employs TRBV20-1 and TRBJ2-4; no definite D call. The better agreement between TRBJ2-7 and the DNA end casts doubt on the J call. The CDR3 covers 13 residues. Per germline, CDR1 DFQATT and CDR2 SNEGSKA (reference sequence). For the CDR3, the DNA is TGCAGTGCTAGAGATCCCCCATTCTACGAGCAGTACTTC. Amino acid sequence: CSARDPPFYEQYF.

This clonotype was seen only a few times. The rearrangement joins TRBV5-1 to TRBJ2-5; D unresolved. Looked up from germline, CDR1 is SGHRS and CDR2 is YFSETQ. This CDR3 region has 15 residues. The V and J ends lost 2 bases and 3 bases respectively, with 14 bases between them. The CDR3 loop reads CASSLTDRMEETQYF. The CDR3 DNA reads as TGCGCCAGCAGCTTAACGGACCGAATGGAAGAGACCCAGTACTTC.

The chain links TRBV7-9 to TRBJ1-1; no clear D gene. CDR1 is SEHNR, CDR2 FQNEAQ, per germline (reference sequence). V lost 5 bases, J lost 1 base, and 11 bases lay in between. The CDR3 totals 14 residues. The CDR3 sequence: CASSLTDGNTEAFF. The DNA of the CDR3 is TGTGCCAGCAGCCTTACCGACGGGAACACTGAAGCTTTCTTT.

This clonotype has just a few counts. The V gene is TRBV29-1, the J gene TRBJ2-1, with 8 bases fitting TRBD1. Germline V gene data show CDR1 as SQVTM and CDR2 as ANQGSEA. The CDR3 is made up of 12 amino acids. The V segment lost 8 bases and the J segment 6 bases; nucleotides outside the gene matches: 6. The CDR3 DNA reads TGCAGCATTTTGGACAGGGTCAATGAGCAGTTCTTC. It yields the protein CSILDRVNEQFF.

The genes are TRBV6-5 and TRBJ1-5; no clear D. CDR3 size: 15 residues. The germline CDR1 and CDR2 sequences are MNHEY and SVGAGI. With 7 bases removed from V and 1 base from J, the gap between germline ends came to 14 bases. CDR3 in DNA: TGTGCCAGCAAAATCGGGGTGGTCAGCAATCAGCCCCAGCATTTT. This translates into CASKIGVVSNQPQHF.

The chain couples TRBV5-1 to TRBJ2-1; D is ambiguous. The ends were cut back, 0 bases at V and 0 bases at J, with 10 bases in the middle. Germline V gives CDR1 SGHRS, CDR2 YFSETQ. The length of the CDR3 is 16 residues. The CDR3 protein is CASSLAITSSYNEQFF. As DNA, the CDR3 is TGCGCCAGCAGCTTGGCCATAACCAGCTCCTACAATGAGCAGTTCTTC. The variable domain in full, with the rest retrieved from reference TRBV5-1 and TRBJ2-1, is KAGVTQTPRYLIKTRGQQVTLSCSPISGHRSVSWYQQTPGQGLQFLFEYFSETQRNKGNFPGRFSGRQFSNSRSEMNVSTLELGDSALYLCASSLAITSSYNEQFFGPGTRLTVL.

The chain carries TRBV29-1 and TRBJ2-4, with D maybe TRBD2 (5 bases). V lost 4 bases and J 6 bases, leaving 10 bases between the germline ends. Germline CDR1 is SQVTM and CDR2 is ANQGSEA. This CDR3 has 12 amino acids. The CDR3 sequence: CSVGLEGNIQYF. The CDR3, as DNA: TGCAGCGTTGGATTAGAGGGAAACATTCAGTACTTC.

This rearrangement joins TRBV27 to TRBJ2-4, with a weak D call TRBD1 (5 bases). V lost 4 bases and J lost 9, with 13 bases in between. The germline V gene encodes CDR1 MNHEY and CDR2 SMNVEV (reference sequence). The CDR3 is made up of 13 amino acids. CDR3 sequence: CASSSPQGGIQYF. In DNA form, the CDR3 reads TGTGCCAGCAGTTCCCCCCAGGGCGGCATTCAGTACTTC.

As concerns this clonotype: A read error may produce the germline difference seen at one junction end. The chain recombines TRBV5-1 with TRBJ2-3, with D unresolved. CDR1 and CDR2 from the germline V gene are SGHRS and YFSETQ. CDR3 size: 14 residues. CDR3 DNA: TGCGCCAGCAGCTTTGGGGTGAACACAGATACGCGGTATTTT. Residues: CASSFGVNTDTRYF.

The CDR3 DNA sequence: TGTGCCAGCAGCCATGGGGACGGGAACATTCAGTACTTC. Translating gives CASSHGDGNIQYF. The rearrangement uses TRBV3-1 and TRBJ2-7; D possibly uses TRBD1 or TRBD2 (5 bases each). The tail of the sequence fits TRBJ2-4 better, so the J call may be wrong. This CDR3 has 13 amino acids. Per the germline V gene, CDR1 is LGHDT and CDR2 is YNNKEL (reference sequence).

In this sample, this clonotype turned up a few times. The V call is TRBV5-1, the J call TRBJ1-2; D is unclear. V gave up 0 bases and J gave up 4 bases, with 13 bases separating them. This CDR3 contains 15 residues. Per germline, CDR1 SGHRS and CDR2 YFSETQ. The CDR3: CASSLDFGQIYGYTF. The DNA of the CDR3 is TGCGCCAGCAGCTTGGACTTTGGGCAAATCTATGGCTACACCTTC.

The chain has TRBV6-5 and TRBJ2-2; D is possibly TRBD1 (5 bases). Looked up from germline, CDR1 is MNHEY and CDR2 is SVGAGI. The V and J ends lost 6 bases and 3 bases respectively, with 17 bases between them. The CDR3 loop spans 16 amino acids. DNA of the CDR3: TGTGCCAGCAGCCGTAGGACAAGTTGGGACACCGGGGAGCTGTTTTTT. It codes for CASSRRTSWDTGELFF.

The chain joins TRBV7-2 to TRBJ1-1, with TRBD1 identical over 8 bases. The CDR3 totals 18 residues. Looked up from germline, CDR1 is SGHTA and CDR2 is FQGNSA. V dropped 1 base and J dropped 0; count of bases not matched to a gene: 10. As DNA, the CDR3 is TGTGCCAGCAGCTTAGTAGACAGGGGCTCCACTATGAACACTGAAGCTTTCTTT. Translated, it gives CASSLVDRGSTMNTEAFF. Full variable domain (rest looked up from reference TRBV7-2 and TRBJ1-1): GAGVSQSPSNKVTEKGKDVELRCDPISGHTALYWYRQSLGQGLEFLIYFQGNSAPDKSGLPSDRFSAERTGGSVSTLTIQRTQQEDSAVYLCASSLVDRGSTMNTEAFFGQGTRLTVV.

The chain carries TRBV5-1 and TRBJ2-3; D not resolved. Germline V gene sequence: CDR1 SGHRS, CDR2 YFSETQ. Trimming removed 0 bases from V and 2 bases from J, with 7 bases in between. This CDR3 has 14 residues. The CDR3 here is CASSLGHTTDTQYF. The CDR3 nucleotides read TGCGCCAGCAGCTTGGGACATACCACAGATACGCAGTATTTT.

The rearrangement links TRBV6-6 to TRBJ1-1, with TRBD1 matching over 7 bases. The CDR3 covers 15 residues. V shed 2 bases, J shed 5 bases, and the junction held 8 bases outside the gene matches. Germline V lookup: CDR1 MNHNY, CDR2 SVGAGI (reference sequence). The CDR3 sequence is CASSYEGAEVTEAFF. The CDR3, as DNA: TGTGCCAGCAGTTACGAGGGGGCGGAGGTTACTGAAGCTTTCTTT.

This rearrangement joins TRBV5-1 to TRBJ2-5, with TRBD1 matching over 7 bases. This CDR3 has 13 amino acids. V was clipped by 4 bases and J by 4 bases; unmatched bases: 4. In germline, CDR1 is SGHRS, CDR2 YFSETQ. The CDR3: CASSDRVTETQYF. DNA for the CDR3: TGCGCCAGCAGCGACAGGGTAACAGAGACCCAGTACTTC.

Written as DNA, the CDR3 is TGTGCCAGCAGTCAGGGACTAGCGGGGCACGAGCAGTACTTC. Its translation is CASSQGLAGHEQYF. The chain couples TRBV28 to TRBJ2-5, with 13 positions matching TRBD2. The closer fit of TRBJ2-7 to the DNA end suggests the J call may be wrong. The germline gives CDR1 MDHEN, CDR2 SYDVKM. The CDR3 is 14 amino acids.

J is TRBJ1-2 and V is TRBV4-2; TRBD1 aligns across 8 bases. CDR1 LGHNA and CDR2 YNFKEQ come from the germline V gene. With V trimmed by 1 base and J by 8 bases, 9 bases remained unmatched. This CDR3 has 15 amino acids. CDR3 nucleotides: TGTGCCAGCAGCCAAGCAGGACAGGGTGGTTACGGCTACACCTTC. Encoded protein: CASSQAGQGGYGYTF.

This clonotype was observed once. The chain is built from TRBV20-1 and TRBJ1-1, with 7 bases aligning to TRBD1. Trimming cost V 6 bases and J 1 base; bases outside gene matches: 8. CDR3 length equals 14 residues. Germline loops: CDR1 DFQATT, CDR2 SNEGSKA (reference sequence). CDR3 residues: CSASPGGANTEAFF. Here the CDR3 DNA reads TGCAGTGCAAGCCCAGGGGGTGCGAACACTGAAGCTTTCTTT.

This chain joins TRBV14 and TRBJ2-7, with D perhaps TRBD1 or TRBD2 (5 bases each). The J call may be incorrect, as the DNA end agrees better with TRBJ2-5. The CDR3 length is 13 residues. Germline CDR1 is SGHDN and CDR2 is FVKESK. The CDR3 DNA follows: TGTGCCAGCAAGGGGACCTCTTGGGAGACCCAGTACTTC. Amino acid sequence: CASKGTSWETQYF.

The CDR3 here is CSAAPGDSNQETQYF. CDR3 DNA: TGCAGTGCCGCCCCCGGGGACAGCAACCAAGAGACCCAGTACTTC. The gene calls are TRBV20-1 and TRBJ2-5, with 7 bases that match TRBD1. Germline loops: CDR1 DFQATT, CDR2 SNEGSKA (reference sequence). CDR3 length: 15 residues. Losses at the gene ends were 6 bases for V and 0 bases for J; bases not matched to a gene: 10.

CDR3 nucleotide sequence: TGCGCCAGCAGCTTGACTCCTAGCGGGGGGGGCGATACGCAGTATTTT. Translated, it gives CASSLTPSGGGDTQYF. The chain carries TRBV5-1 and TRBJ2-3; TRBD2 matches 12 bases. Per germline, CDR1 SGHRS and CDR2 YFSETQ. This CDR3 is built from 16 residues. J was trimmed by 6 bases and V by 1 base; bases with no gene match: 6.

This chain connects TRBV29-1 to TRBJ1-2, with D possibly being TRBD1 (5 bases). V lost 6 bases, J lost 8 bases, and 16 bases lay in between. Germline V gene sequence: CDR1 SQVTM, CDR2 ANQGSEA. The CDR3 consists of 12 residues. The CDR3 nucleotides are TGCAGCGTCGCCGGACGGGGGTACGGCTACACCTTC. Its protein product is CSVAGRGYGYTF.

This CDR3 is CASTADQETQFF. For the CDR3, the DNA is TGTGCCAGCACCGCAGACCAAGAGACCCAGTTCTTC. The chain uses TRBV27 and TRBJ2-5, with D unresolved. The J call may be incorrect, as the DNA end agrees better with TRBJ2-1. Germline lookup yields CDR1 MNHEY and CDR2 SMNVEV (reference sequence). There are 12 residues in the CDR3.

V and J are TRBV7-6 and TRBJ2-1; TRBD1 is a possible D gene (6 bases). This CDR3 is 14 amino acids long. Per the germline V gene, CDR1 is SGHVS and CDR2 is FNYEAQ. The V and J ends lost 2 bases and 8 bases respectively, with 13 bases between them. CDR3 residues: CASSLFQGSDEQFF. The CDR3 DNA reads TGTGCCAGCAGCTTATTTCAGGGGTCGGATGAGCAGTTCTTC.

This clonotype was recorded a few times. The genes are TRBV7-2 and TRBJ2-2; D is uncertain. The CDR3 has 15 amino acids. Deletions cut 1 base from V and 0 bases from J, with 6 bases between. CDR1 and CDR2 from the germline V gene are SGHTA and FQGNSA. In DNA, the CDR3 is TGTGCCAGCAGCTTAGATGGCCCGAACACCGGGGAGCTGTTTTTT. Protein product: CASSLDGPNTGELFF.

Here the CDR3 reads CATRQGWETQYF. The CDR3 DNA reads as TGTGCCACCCGACAGGGATGGGAGACCCAGTACTTC. V usage is TRBV6-1 and J usage is TRBJ2-7; 7 bases are shared with TRBD1. The DNA end lines up better with TRBJ2-5; the J call may be wrong. The CDR3 has 12 amino acids. From germline, CDR1 is MNHNS and CDR2 SASEGT.

J is TRBJ2-7 and V is TRBV6-5; the D is unclear. The ends were cut back, 5 bases at V and 3 bases at J, with 11 bases in the middle. Germline V gene data show CDR1 as MNHEY and CDR2 as SVGAGI. The CDR3 has 13 amino acids. The CDR3 DNA reads as TGTGCCAGCAGTAGGCCCCCCCGCTACGAGCAGTACTTC. Protein product: CASSRPPRYEQYF.